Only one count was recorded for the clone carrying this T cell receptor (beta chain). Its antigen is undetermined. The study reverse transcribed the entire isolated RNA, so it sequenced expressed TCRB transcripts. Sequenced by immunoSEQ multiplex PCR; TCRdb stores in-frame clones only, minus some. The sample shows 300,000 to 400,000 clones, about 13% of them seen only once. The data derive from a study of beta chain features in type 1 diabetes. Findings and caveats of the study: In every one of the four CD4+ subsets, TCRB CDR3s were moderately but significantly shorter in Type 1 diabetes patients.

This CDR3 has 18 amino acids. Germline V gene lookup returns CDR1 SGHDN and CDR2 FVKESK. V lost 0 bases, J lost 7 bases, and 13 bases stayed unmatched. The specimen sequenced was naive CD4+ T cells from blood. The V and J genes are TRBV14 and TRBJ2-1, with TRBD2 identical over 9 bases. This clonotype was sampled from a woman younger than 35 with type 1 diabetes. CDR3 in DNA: TGTGCCAGCAGCCAAGATGTCCGGCTAGCGGGATGGAGGAATGAGCAGTTCTTC. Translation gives CASSQDVRLAGWRNEQFF.